This T cell receptor beta chain is from a study of blood T cell repertoires in COVID-19. Measured with immunoSEQ multiplex PCR; TCRdb has only the in-frame clones, and not every one. The sample lists 410,000 or so clones, roughly 90% occurring once. The CDR3 length is 16 residues. V was clipped by 0 bases and J by 8 bases; unmatched bases: 11. The V gene's germline CDR1 is SGHNT and CDR2 YYREEE (reference sequence). This chain joins TRBV5-4 and TRBJ2-5, with TRBD2 matching over 9 bases. This clonotype was obtained from a woman aged 35 to 49 with COVID-19, enrolled during active disease. The sequencing sample was made of peripheral blood. The CDR3 nucleotides are TGTGCCAGCAGCTTGGAGGGCGGGAGGGCCGCAGGAACCCAGTACTTC. This gives the protein CASSLEGGRAAGTQYF. The full variable domain, its missing parts supplied by reference TRBV5-4 and TRBJ2-5, is ETGVTQSPTHLIKTRGQQVTLRCSSQSGHNTVSWYQQALGQGPQFIFQYYREEENGRGNFPPRFSGLQFPNYSSELNVNALELDDSALYLCASSLEGGRAAGTQYFGPGTRLLVL.